Described below is a single TCR beta chain sequence and its context. This clone came up once. Its recognized antigen is unknown. Base-call qualities are not available, and no considerably larger clone is one nucleotide away. The data were taken from a study of cytomegalovirus exposure and HLA in healthy donors (dated by TCRdb to 2016 to 2017). Regarding the research as a whole: An earlier analysis of approximately 590 of the donors reported approximately 300 Gb of sequence data and some 120 million unique TCR beta sequences from roughly 200 million T cells. The aim of the study was to test whether cataloging public T cell receptors could identify signatures of past pathogen exposure. Besides the first cohort of 550 to 750 subjects, a separate validation cohort made up of over 100 different subjects was used. The study profiled the T cell repertoires of under 700 subjects by immunosequencing and related them to cytomegalovirus serostatus. To predict cytomegalovirus infection status, the study brought together high-throughput TCR immunosequencing, statistical association of individual TCRs with disease status, and machine learning. To decide whether each TCR beta V gene segment behaved as functional or pseudogenic, an earlier analysis of 587 of the donors relied on high-throughput TCR beta sequencing. Typing coverage varied by locus: 629-630 donors for A, B, C, DRB1 and DQB1; under 550 for DQA1; more than 600 for DPA1; 450 to 480 for DPB1. Rather than using new phenotypic data, the later analysis identified candidate immune exposures from TCR beta sequences and from how often those sequences occurred across donors. Genome-wide SNP genotypes for about 65% of the roughly 700 donors were used in a later genetic analysis, which treated that subset as a discovery cohort. All discovery cohort repertoires had been generated using a single sequencing platform. On average, about 240,000 unique TCR beta nucleotide sequences were sequenced per donor among fewer than 500 genotyped donors of the cohort, with roughly 20% of those sequences being non-productive. Roughly 5 DR-DQ haplotypes were treated as single units for association and clustering because of strong linkage in the cohort. A later analysis re-examined previously published TCR beta repertoires from over 500 donors and added high-resolution HLA genotyping to investigate patterns of TCR occurrence. Donor age, sex, ethnicity and CMV serostatus were compiled together with the repertoire data. Class I and class II HLA loci were covered by the typing at four-digit resolution. Of the 300 to 500 genotyped donors, approximately 81% were placed in the genetic ancestry cluster associated with self-reported Caucasian donors. Around 320 gigabases of sequencing data and approximately 84 million unique TCR sequences were included in an early release covering around 600 HLA-typed donors. The full study reports these points: The classifier was reported to diagnose cytomegalovirus status with high specificity and sensitivity in both the original cohort and the validation cohort. A further reported finding was that TCR beta sequences accurately predicted the HLA-A and HLA-B alleles for most subjects in the first cohort. A group of highly shared sequence variants was considered likely to be a technical artifact of the sequencing pipeline. While some public TCRs were present in many individuals, most TCR sequences turned up only very rarely across donors. In this cohort, only TCR beta chains were sequenced, and detectable features were limited by the absence of alpha or paired-chain data. Because counts were too low, about 18 rarely observed V segments, including chromosome 9 orphons, were excluded from the earlier analysis of 587 of the donors. An earlier analysis of approximately 530 of the donors showed that most TCR beta V segments appeared in productive rearrangements either about 87% or about 30% of the time, which broadly matched IMGT annotations. A later genetic analysis associated a missense DCLRE1C variant with V-gene and J-gene trimming of TCR beta chains, and an independent cohort replicated the association. Immune exposure information for the cohort was limited to CMV serostatus. The authors suggested that the approach could potentially be extended to other disease states and immunological phenotypes. A later analysis associated 16,951 TCR beta sequences with specific HLA alleles at a false discovery rate of 0.05. A later analysis found that HLA-associated TCR beta chains were more clonally expanded and had lower generation probabilities than equally common non-associated chains. Some IMGT-functional V segments, including TRBV6-2 and TRBV6-3, could not be told apart with the 87-base-pair reads, so those segments were excluded. Because HLA typing was missing for some donors at each locus, association tests included only the typed subset. The presence/absence analyses assumed that sequencing depth was roughly uniform across donors, and that assumption may not be true. A total of 150 or so TCR beta chains were listed by the study as associated with cytomegalovirus. Several of the top co-occurrence clusters appeared to be linked to parvovirus B19, influenza, CMV and Epstein-Barr virus, according to a later analysis. A later genetic analysis reported fewer N-insertions in productive TCRs among donors in an Asian-associated ancestry cluster than the roughly 700-donor mean. A few of the identified cytomegalovirus-associated TCR beta chains were confirmed in vitro to be specific for cytomegalovirus antigens. When HLA alleles, especially DR and DQ, strongly co-occurred, TCR associations were difficult to assign to individual alleles. A later analysis found that TCR association rates varied across HLA loci, with DRB1 alleles showing the most associated TCRs and HLA-C alleles the fewest. In a later analysis, most CMV-associated TCR beta chains were found to appear HLA-restricted, with HLA associations seemingly driven largely by CMV exposure. Correlated functional status among segregating V segments might reflect linkage disequilibrium, but an unknown experimental factor could not be ruled out.

Taken from cysteine to phenylalanine, the CDR3 has 15 residues. Only the CDR3 part of the read is kept: 45 bases, read in frame from the first base. V is cut back by 4 bases and J by 3 bases, with 4 bases in the junction unmatched. CDR1 and CDR2 are read off the germline V gene as SGHVS and FQNEAQ. The cohort comprised some 680 healthy bone marrow donors. Cohort members were all nominally healthy when sampled, although unrecorded immune exposures were likely present. The donor was CMV seronegative and was included in the group of around 320 seronegative cohort members. Each donor provided a peripheral blood sample, and peripheral blood mononuclear cells were used for TCR beta sequencing. The Qiagen DNeasy Blood Extraction Kit was used to extract genomic DNA from the blood cell samples. Library preparation used the immunoSEQ multiplex PCR assay. For the multiplex PCR, a mixture combining 60 forward primers for TCR Vbeta segments and 13 reverse primers for TCR Jbeta segments was used. The CDR3 region of rearranged TCR beta genes was amplified from genomic DNA with a multiplex PCR assay. The amplified TCR beta libraries were sequenced on the Illumina HiSeq System as 87-base-pair reads. Per the source publication's procedure: Across the roughly 670 repertoires, a later analysis counted tens of millions of unique TCR beta chains, 9.5 million to 12 million of which were shared by at least two donors. Raw reads were error-corrected and collapsed into unique sequences by a nearest-neighbor algorithm in which closely related sequences were merged to remove PCR and sequencing errors. V, D and J gene segments were assigned by aligning CDR3 sequences to IMGT reference sequences. For a sequence to be retained, a match of at least six nucleotides was required to both a V gene segment and a J gene segment. Rearrangements were called productive when the CDR3 lacked stop codons and stayed in frame with V and J; all others were non-productive. CDR3 was defined according to IMGT convention as the region running from the second conserved V-encoded cysteine to the conserved J-encoded phenylalanine. The earlier analysis of a few hundred of the donors excluded sequences that lacked an unambiguous match to a single V gene segment. In an earlier analysis of approximately 590 of the donors, a V segment was called functional when productive rearrangements were above 56.7%, and segregating when the standard deviation between donors exceeded 5%. A statistical classification framework was built to diagnose cytomegalovirus status from the catalog of TCR beta chain sequences. In a later analysis, V and J genes were assigned by comparing TCR nucleotide sequences against IMGT/GENE-DB human TR gene sequences. In a later analysis, CDR3 sequences and most-parsimonious VDJ recombination scenarios were assigned using the TCRdist pipeline. In a later analysis, each TCR beta chain was defined by its CDR3 amino acid sequence together with its V-gene family, and reads lacking a unique V-gene family were excluded. A later analysis removed several hundred highly shared, low-generation-probability nucleotide sequences to deal with suspected cross-contamination and a sequencing artifact. A later analysis calculated a clonal expansion index for each public chain from normalized within-repertoire ranks of inferred template counts. In a later analysis, generation probabilities were computed using a VDJ recombination model fitted to out-of-frame rearrangements, and the results were checked against IGoR. Hypergeometric tests were used in a later analysis to score TCR-TCR, TCR-HLA and TCR-CMV co-occurrence, with a repertoire-size bias correction applied to the TCR pairs. To estimate false discovery rates, a later analysis permuted the HLA or CMV assignments 20 times. In a later analysis, co-occurring TCRs were grouped with DBSCAN, and TCRdist sequence similarity was added when clustering was performed within HLA-allele-positive subsets. Repertoires with fewer than 30,000 or more than 120,000 public chains were left out of co-occurrence clustering, as were about five repertoires with anomalous nucleotide sharing. TCRdb carries this immuneACCESS record with in-frame sequences only. Its versions omit some clonotypes, under half of them owing to an unresolved V gene in the studies checked, with the rest unexplained. Clone size and V and J calls were adopted from that table, with D and trimming inferred from the DNA. In this sample the table shows around 140,000 clones, roughly 89% of which occur a single time. Around 5.5% of the sample rests with the top ten.

Sequenced material: PBMCs. This sequence originates from a woman aged 25 to 39 in good health and CMV-seronegative. Recombination linked TRBV7-8 to TRBJ2-2; the central 8 bases match TRBD1. This receptor has the CDR3 CASSWTGFYTGELFF. The bases are TGTGCCAGCAGCTGGACAGGGTTCTACACCGGGGAGCTGTTTTTT.